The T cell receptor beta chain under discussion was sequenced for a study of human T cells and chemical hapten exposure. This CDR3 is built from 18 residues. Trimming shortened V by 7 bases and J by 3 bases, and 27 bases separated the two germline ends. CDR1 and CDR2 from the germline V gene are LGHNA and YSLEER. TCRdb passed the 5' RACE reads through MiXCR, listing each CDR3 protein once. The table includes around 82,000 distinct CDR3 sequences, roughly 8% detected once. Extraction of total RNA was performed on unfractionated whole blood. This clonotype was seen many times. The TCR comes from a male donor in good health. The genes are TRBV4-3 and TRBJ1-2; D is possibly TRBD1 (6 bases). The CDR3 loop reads CASTQTGRGVVPDYGYTF. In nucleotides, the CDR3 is TGCGCCAGCACGCAAACGGGCAGGGGAGTTGTGCCGGACTATGGCTACACCTTC.